These 2 T cell receptor beta chains were all obtained from the same sample, sequenced in a study of OX40 agonist ivuxolimab in advanced cancers. Data came from immunoSEQ multiplex PCR; TCRdb stores just in-frame clones and leaves some out. This sample has roughly 25,000 clones; over 65% occur once, and the top ten carry over 1.1%. The starting material was CD4+ or CD8+ T cells sorted from blood, obtained in a trial of the OX40 agonist ivuxolimab. The receptors derive from an adult with an advanced solid tumor such as melanoma, head and neck, liver or kidney cancer.

This chain joins TRBV6-5 and TRBJ1-4, with D possibly matching TRBD1 (5 bases). The germline V gene has CDR1 MNHEY and CDR2 SVGAGI. The length of the CDR3 is 15 residues. Trimming cost V 7 bases and J 7 bases, with 19 bases left between them. In nucleotides, the CDR3 is TGTGCCAGCAAAAAGGGGTTGGGTCTTGGTGAAAAACTGTTTTTT. It translates to CASKKGLGLGEKLFF.

The CDR3 spells CASTLGEAGGPEQYF. CDR3 coding DNA: TGTGCCAGCACCCTGGGGGAGGCGGGAGGGCCCGAGCAGTACTTC. V usage is TRBV7-2 and J usage is TRBJ2-7; 9 bases align to TRBD2. V gave up 7 bases and J gave up 6 bases; unmatched junction bases: 13. Germline V gene lookup returns CDR1 SGHTA and CDR2 FQGNSA. The CDR3 covers 15 residues.